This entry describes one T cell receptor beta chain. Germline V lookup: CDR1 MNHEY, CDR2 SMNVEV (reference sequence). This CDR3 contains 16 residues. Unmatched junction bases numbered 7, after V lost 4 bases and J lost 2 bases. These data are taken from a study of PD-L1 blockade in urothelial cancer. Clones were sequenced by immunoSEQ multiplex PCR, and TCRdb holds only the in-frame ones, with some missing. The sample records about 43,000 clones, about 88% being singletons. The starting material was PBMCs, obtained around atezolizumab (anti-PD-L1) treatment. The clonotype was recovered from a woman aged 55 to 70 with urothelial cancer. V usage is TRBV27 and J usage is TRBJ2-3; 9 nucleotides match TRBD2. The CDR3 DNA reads TGTGCCAGCAGTTCCGTGACTAGCGGATTCACAGATACGCAGTATTTT. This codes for CASSSVTSGFTDTQYF.